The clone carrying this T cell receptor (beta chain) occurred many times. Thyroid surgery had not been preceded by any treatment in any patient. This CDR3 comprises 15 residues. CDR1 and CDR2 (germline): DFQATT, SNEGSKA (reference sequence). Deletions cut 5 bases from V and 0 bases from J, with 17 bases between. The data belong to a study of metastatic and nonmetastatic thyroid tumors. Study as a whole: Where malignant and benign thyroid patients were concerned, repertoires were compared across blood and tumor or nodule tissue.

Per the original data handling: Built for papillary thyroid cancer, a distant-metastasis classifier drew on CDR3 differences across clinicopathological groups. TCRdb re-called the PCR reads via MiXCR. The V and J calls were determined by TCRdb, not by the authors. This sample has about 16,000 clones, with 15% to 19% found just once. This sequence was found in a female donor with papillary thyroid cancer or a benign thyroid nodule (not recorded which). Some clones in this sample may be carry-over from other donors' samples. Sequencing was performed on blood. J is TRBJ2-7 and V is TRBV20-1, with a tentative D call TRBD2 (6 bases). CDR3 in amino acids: CSALHPGTGSYEQYF. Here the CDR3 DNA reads TGCAGTGCTCTACACCCCGGGACTGGCTCCTACGAGCAGTACTTC.